The clone carrying this TCR beta chain was seen repeatedly, ten times or more. Its antigen remains unidentified. With 7 bases clipped from V and 2 bases from J, the junction kept 12 bases outside the gene matches. CDR1 and CDR2 from the germline V gene are MDHEN and SYDVKM. The CDR3 totals 16 residues. RNA transcripts were the template for amplifying TCR beta CDR3 regions. RT-PCR in the first round (using the HTBI primer set) targeted the TCR CDR3. TCRdb called the multiplex PCR reads again in MiXCR, with one record for every CDR3 protein. This table has 600,000 to 900,000 distinct CDR3 sequences, roughly 15% appearing once. The sample is drawn from a study of T cells in Graves' hyperthyroidism and ophthalmopathy. For the study at large: Blood from the periphery was taken at initial diagnosis, before any treatment. Points from the study as a whole: Using 13 V-J features, a model discriminated ophthalmopathy from stable hyperthyroidism. Among clonotypes expanded in thyroid above 0.001, most were also found in blood.

Exclusion criteria comprised uncontrolled infection, other autoimmune disease, pregnancy or lactation. This sequence joins TRBV28 and TRBJ2-5; 8 nucleotides align to TRBD1. This sequence was found in a man younger than 35 with Graves' hyperthyroidism. The specimen was blood. CDR3 sequence: CASTPAGTGSQETQYF. The CDR3, as DNA: TGTGCCAGCACTCCCGCCGGGACAGGCTCTCAAGAGACCCAGTACTTC.